This record looks at one T cell receptor (beta chain) sequence and its context. The sample comes from a study of blood T cell repertoires in COVID-19. Study information: Material from acute and convalescent COVID-19 was sourced from the United States, Italy and Spain. T cells, B-cell-depleted T cells, or PBMCs provided the cDNA or gDNA that served as material.

Original processing notes: Nucleated cell number was recorded as an estimate derived from reference gene primer amplification. TCRdb's copy holds only in-frame clones and misses some; the assay was immunoSEQ multiplex PCR. The D gene and trimming were derived from the DNA, and the V and J assignments and clone size from that table. This table has some 80,000 clones, approximately 87% appearing once. Sequences were obtained from peripheral blood. The receptor was isolated from a human donor in a cohort sampled during active COVID-19.

The CDR3 DNA follows: TGTGCCAGCAGCTTAGAGACATCCCGCGGGCAGCCCCAGCATTTT. Its protein product is CASSLETSRGQPQHF. This chain joins TRBV7-2 and TRBJ1-5; D is undetermined. Germline V CDR1 and CDR2: SGHTA, FQGNSA. The CDR3 is 15 residues long. V lost 1 base and J lost 7, with 14 bases in between.